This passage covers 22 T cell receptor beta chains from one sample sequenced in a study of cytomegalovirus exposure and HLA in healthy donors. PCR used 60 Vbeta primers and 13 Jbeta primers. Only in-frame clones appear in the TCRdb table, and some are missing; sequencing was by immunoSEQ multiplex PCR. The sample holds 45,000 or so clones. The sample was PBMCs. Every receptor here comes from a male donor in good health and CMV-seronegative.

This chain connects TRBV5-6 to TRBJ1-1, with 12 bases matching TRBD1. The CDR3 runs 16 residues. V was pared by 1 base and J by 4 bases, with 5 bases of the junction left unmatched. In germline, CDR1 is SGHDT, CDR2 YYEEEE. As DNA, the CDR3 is TGTGCCAGCAGCTTGCCGGGACAGGGGGCTGGCACTGAAGCTTTCTTT. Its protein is CASSLPGQGAGTEAFF.

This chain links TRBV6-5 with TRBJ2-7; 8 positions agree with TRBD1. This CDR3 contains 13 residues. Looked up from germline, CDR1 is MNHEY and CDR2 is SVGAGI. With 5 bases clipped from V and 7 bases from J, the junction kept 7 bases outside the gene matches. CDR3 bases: TGTGCCAGCAGTAAGGACAGGGTTAGGGAGCAGTACTTC. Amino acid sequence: CASSKDRVREQYF.

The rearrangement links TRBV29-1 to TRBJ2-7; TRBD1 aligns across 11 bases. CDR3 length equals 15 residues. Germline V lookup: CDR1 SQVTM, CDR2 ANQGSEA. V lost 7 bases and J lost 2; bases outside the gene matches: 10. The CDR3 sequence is CSGQLGTGGPYEQYF. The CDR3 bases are TGCAGCGGTCAACTCGGGACAGGGGGACCCTACGAGCAGTACTTC.

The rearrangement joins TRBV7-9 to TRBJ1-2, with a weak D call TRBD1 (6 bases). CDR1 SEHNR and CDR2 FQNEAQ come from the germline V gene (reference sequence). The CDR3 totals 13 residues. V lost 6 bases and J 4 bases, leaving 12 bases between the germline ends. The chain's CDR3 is CASRRDNTYGYTF. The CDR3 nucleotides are TGTGCCAGCAGACGGGACAACACCTATGGCTACACCTTC.

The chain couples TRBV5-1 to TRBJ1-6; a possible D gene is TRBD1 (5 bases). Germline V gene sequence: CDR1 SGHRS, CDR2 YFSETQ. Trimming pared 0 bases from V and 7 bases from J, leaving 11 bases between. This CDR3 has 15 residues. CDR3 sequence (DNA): TGCGCCAGCAGCTTGGCCCTAGACAGCAATTCACCCCTCCACTTT. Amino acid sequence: CASSLALDSNSPLHF.

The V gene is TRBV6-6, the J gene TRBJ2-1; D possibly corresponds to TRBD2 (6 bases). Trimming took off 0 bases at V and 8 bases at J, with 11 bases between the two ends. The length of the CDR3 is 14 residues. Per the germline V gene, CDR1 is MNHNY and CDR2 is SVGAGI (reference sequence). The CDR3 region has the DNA TGTGCCAGCAGTTACTCGGAGGGTGGCTATGAGCAGTTCTTC. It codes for CASSYSEGGYEQFF.

The CDR3 coding sequence is TGCAGCGTTGAAGATCCGGACAGGAAAGGGGAGCAGTACTTC. Translating gives CSVEDPDRKGEQYF. V and J are TRBV29-1 and TRBJ2-7; 7 nucleotides align to TRBD1. The ends lost 0 bases at V and 7 bases at J; junction bases unmatched: 9. The CDR3 spans 14 residues. Germline V gene data show CDR1 as SQVTM and CDR2 as ANQGSEA.

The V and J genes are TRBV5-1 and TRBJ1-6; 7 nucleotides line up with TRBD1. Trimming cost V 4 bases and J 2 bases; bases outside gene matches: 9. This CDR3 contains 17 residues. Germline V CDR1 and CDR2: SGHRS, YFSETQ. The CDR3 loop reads CASSITGADAYNSPLHF. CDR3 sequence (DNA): TGCGCCAGCAGCATAACAGGGGCGGATGCCTATAATTCACCCCTCCACTTT.

CDR3 sequence: CASSKDRENYYEQYF. DNA for the CDR3: TGTGCCAGCAGCAAGGACAGGGAGAATTACTACGAGCAGTACTTC. This chain connects TRBV5-5 to TRBJ2-7, with TRBD1 matching over 8 bases. This CDR3 spans 15 amino acids. Germline V gene data show CDR1 as SGHKS and CDR2 as YYEKEE (reference sequence). Trimming cost V 4 bases and J 3 bases; bases outside gene matches: 9.

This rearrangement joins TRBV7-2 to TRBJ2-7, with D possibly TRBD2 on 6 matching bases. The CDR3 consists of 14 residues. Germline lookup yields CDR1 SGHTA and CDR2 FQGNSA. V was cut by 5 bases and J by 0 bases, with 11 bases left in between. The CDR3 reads CASSKSAGSYEQYF. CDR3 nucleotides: TGTGCCAGCAGCAAGTCAGCGGGCTCCTACGAGCAGTACTTC.

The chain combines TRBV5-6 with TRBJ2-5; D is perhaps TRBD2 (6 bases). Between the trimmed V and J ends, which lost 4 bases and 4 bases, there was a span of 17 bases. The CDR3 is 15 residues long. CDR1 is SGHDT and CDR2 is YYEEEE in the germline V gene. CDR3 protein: CASSHRQMGGETQYF. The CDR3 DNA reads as TGTGCCAGCAGCCACCGGCAGATGGGGGGAGAGACCCAGTACTTC.

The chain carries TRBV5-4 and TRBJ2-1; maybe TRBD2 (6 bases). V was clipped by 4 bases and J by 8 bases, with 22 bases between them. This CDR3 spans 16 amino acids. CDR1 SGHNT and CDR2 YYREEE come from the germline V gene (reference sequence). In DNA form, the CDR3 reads TGTGCCAGCAGCGCCACTAGCCCCTTGGGTGTGGATGAGCAGTTCTTC. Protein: CASSATSPLGVDEQFF.

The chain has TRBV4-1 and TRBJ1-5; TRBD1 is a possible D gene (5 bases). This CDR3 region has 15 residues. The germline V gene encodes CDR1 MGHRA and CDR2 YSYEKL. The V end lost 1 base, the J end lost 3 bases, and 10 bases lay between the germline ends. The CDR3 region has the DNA TGCGCCAGCAGCCAAGTGTCGGGGGACAATCAGCCCCAGCATTTT. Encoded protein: CASSQVSGDNQPQHF.

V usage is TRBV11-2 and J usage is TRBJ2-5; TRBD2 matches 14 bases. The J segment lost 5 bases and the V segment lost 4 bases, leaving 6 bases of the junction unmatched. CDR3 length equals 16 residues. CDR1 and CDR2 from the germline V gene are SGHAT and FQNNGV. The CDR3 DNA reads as TGTGCCAGCAGCTCTCGACTAGCGGGGGGGCTGGAGACCCAGTACTTC. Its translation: CASSSRLAGGLETQYF.

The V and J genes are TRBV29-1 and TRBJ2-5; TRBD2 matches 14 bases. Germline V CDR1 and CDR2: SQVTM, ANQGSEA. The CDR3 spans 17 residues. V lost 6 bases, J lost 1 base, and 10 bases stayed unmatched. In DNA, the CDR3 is TGCAGCGTAGCTGGACTAGCGGGGGGCTATTTCCAAGAGACCCAGTACTTC. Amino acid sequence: CSVAGLAGGYFQETQYF.

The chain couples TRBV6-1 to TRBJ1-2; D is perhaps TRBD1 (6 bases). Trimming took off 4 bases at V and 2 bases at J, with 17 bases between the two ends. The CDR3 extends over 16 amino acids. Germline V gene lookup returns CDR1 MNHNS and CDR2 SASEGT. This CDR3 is CASSAPGVWGNYGYTF. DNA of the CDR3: TGTGCCAGCAGTGCCCCAGGGGTATGGGGAAACTATGGCTACACCTTC.

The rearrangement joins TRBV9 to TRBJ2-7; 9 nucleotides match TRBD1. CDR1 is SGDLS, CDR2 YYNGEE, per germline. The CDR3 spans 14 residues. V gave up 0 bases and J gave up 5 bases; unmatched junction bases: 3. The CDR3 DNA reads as TGTGCCAGCAGCGTAGGGACAGGGGAGAACGAGCAGTACTTC. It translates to CASSVGTGENEQYF.

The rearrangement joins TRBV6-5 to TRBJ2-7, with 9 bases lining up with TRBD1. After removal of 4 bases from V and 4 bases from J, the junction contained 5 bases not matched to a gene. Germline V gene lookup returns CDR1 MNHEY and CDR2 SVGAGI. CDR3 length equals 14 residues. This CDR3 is CASSLGQGLYEQYF. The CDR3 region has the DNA TGTGCCAGCAGTTTGGGACAGGGACTTTACGAGCAGTACTTC.

The CDR3 region has the DNA TGTGCCAGCAGCTTAGTGGGGCTCAATGTTCTGCCTGAAGCTTTCTTT. The encoded protein is CASSLVGLNVLPEAFF. This chain joins TRBV13 and TRBJ1-1; D may be TRBD1 (5 bases). Looked up from germline, CDR1 is PRHDT and CDR2 is FYEKMQ (reference sequence). The CDR3 is made up of 16 amino acids. Deletions cut 1 base from V and 6 bases from J, with 18 bases between.

CDR3 coding DNA: TGTGCCTGGAGGCGCGGCAGCTTCCCAGGGGATACGCAGTATTTT. Residues: CAWRRGSFPGDTQYF. This chain links TRBV30 with TRBJ2-3; a weak D match, TRBD1 (5 bases). V lost 3 bases and J 6 bases, leaving 19 bases between the germline ends. Germline CDR1 and CDR2: GTSNPN and SVGIG (reference sequence). The CDR3 consists of 15 residues.

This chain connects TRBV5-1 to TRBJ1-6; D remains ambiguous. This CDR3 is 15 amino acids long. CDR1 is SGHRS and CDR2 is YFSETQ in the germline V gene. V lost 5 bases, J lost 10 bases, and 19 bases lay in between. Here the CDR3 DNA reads TGCGCCAGCAGTTCTGGAGTTAAGGATGGGTCACCCCTCCACTTT. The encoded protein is CASSSGVKDGSPLHF.

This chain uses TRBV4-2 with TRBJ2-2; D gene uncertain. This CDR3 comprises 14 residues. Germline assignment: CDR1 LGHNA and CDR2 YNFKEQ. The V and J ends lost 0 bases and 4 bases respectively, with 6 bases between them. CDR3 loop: CASSQDPRTGELFF. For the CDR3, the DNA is TGTGCCAGCAGCCAAGATCCGCGCACCGGGGAGCTGTTTTTT.